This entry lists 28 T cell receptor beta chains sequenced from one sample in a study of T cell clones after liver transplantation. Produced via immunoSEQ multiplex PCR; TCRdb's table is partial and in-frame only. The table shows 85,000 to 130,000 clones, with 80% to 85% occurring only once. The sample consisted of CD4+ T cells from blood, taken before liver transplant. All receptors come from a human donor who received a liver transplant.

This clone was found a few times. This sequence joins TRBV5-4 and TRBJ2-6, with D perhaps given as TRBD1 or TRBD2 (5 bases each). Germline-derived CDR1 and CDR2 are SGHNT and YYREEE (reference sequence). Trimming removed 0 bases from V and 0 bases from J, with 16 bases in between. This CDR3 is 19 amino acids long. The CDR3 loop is CASSLGVMGPISGANVLTF. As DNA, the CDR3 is TGTGCCAGCAGCTTGGGGGTGATGGGACCGATCTCTGGGGCCAACGTCCTGACTTTC.

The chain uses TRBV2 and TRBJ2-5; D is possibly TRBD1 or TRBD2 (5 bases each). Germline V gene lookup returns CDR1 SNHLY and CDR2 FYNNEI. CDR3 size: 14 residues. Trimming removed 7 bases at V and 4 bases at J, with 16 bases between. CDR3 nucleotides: TGTGCCAGCACACCCCGGGACGGAACAGAGACCCAGTACTTC. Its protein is CASTPRDGTETQYF. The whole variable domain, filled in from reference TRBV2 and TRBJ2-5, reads EPEVTQTPSHQVTQMGQEVILRCVPISNHLYFYWYRQILGQKVEFLVSFYNNEISEKSEIFDDQFSVERPDGSNFTLKIRSTKLEDSAMYFCASTPRDGTETQYFGPGTRLLVL.

The chain's CDR3 is CASSLSRATDTQYF. The DNA for the CDR3 is TGTGCCAGCAGTTTGAGCAGGGCCACAGATACGCAGTATTTT. V and J are TRBV27 and TRBJ2-3; possibly TRBD1 for D (5 bases). Trimming took off 3 bases at V and 2 bases at J, with 9 bases between the two ends. Per germline, CDR1 MNHEY and CDR2 SMNVEV (reference sequence). The CDR3 sequence is 14 residues long.

CDR3 protein: CASSERTSGDEKQYF. The CDR3 DNA is TGCGCCAGCAGCGAAAGGACTAGCGGGGATGAGAAGCAGTACTTC. The chain combines TRBV4-1 with TRBJ2-7, with 12 bases matching TRBD2. This CDR3 has 15 residues. After removal of 5 bases from V and 8 bases from J, the junction contained 10 bases not matched to a gene. CDR1 is MGHRA and CDR2 is YSYEKL in the germline V gene.

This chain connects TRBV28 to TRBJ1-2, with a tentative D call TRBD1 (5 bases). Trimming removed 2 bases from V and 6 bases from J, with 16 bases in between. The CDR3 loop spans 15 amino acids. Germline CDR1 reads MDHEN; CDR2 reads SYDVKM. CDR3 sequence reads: CASSLQGRGGNGYTF. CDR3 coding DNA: TGTGCCAGCAGTTTACAGGGAAGGGGCGGGAATGGCTACACCTTC.

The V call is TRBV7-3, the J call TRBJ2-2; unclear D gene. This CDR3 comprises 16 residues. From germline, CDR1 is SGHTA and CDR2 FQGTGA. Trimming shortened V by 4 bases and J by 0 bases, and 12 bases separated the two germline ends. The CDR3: CASSSGEGSNTGELFF. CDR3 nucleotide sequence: TGTGCCAGCAGCTCAGGCGAAGGTTCGAACACCGGGGAGCTGTTTTTT.

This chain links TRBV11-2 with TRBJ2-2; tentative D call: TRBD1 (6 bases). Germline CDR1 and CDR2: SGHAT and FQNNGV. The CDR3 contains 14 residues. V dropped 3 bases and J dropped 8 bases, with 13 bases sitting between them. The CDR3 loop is CASSFGQGYGELFF. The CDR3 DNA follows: TGTGCCAGCAGCTTTGGGCAGGGGTATGGGGAGCTGTTTTTT.

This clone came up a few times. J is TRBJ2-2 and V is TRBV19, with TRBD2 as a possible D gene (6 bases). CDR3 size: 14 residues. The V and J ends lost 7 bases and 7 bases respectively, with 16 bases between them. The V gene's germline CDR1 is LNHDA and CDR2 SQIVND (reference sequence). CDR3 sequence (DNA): TGTGCCAGTACCCCACGGGGAGGTAACGGGGAGCTGTTTTTT. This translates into CASTPRGGNGELFF.

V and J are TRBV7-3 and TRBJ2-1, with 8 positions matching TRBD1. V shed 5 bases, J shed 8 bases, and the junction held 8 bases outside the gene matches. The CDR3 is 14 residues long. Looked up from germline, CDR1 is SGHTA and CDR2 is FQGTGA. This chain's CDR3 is CASSPRTGYDEQFF. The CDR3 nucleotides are TGTGCCAGCAGCCCCCGGACAGGGTATGATGAGCAGTTCTTC.

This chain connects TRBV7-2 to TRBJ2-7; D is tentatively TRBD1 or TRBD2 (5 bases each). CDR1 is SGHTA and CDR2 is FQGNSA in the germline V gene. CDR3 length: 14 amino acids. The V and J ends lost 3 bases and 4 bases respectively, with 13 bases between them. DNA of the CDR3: TGTGCCAGCAGCTTGTACAGGACGGGGTACGAGCAGTACTTC. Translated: CASSLYRTGYEQYF.

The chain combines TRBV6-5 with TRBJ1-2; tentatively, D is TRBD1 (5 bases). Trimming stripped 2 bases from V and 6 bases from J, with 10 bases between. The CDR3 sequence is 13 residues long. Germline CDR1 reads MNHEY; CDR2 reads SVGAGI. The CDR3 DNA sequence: TGTGCCAGCAGTTACGGCGGGGGAGATGGCTACACCTTC. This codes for CASSYGGGDGYTF.

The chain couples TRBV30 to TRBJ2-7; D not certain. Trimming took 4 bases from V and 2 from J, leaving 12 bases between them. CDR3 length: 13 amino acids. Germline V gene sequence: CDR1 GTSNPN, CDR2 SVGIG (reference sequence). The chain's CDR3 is CAWTPLTPYEQYF. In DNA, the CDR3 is TGTGCCTGGACTCCATTAACCCCCTACGAGCAGTACTTC.

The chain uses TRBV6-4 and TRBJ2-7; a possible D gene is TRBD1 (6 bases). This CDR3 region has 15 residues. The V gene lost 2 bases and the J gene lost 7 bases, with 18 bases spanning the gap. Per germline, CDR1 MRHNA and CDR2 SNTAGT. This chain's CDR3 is CASSDPTGPPGEQYF. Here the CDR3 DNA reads TGTGCCAGCAGTGACCCGACAGGACCTCCGGGGGAGCAGTACTTC.

The CDR3 reads CASSDWTTGETQYF. The CDR3, as DNA: TGCGCCAGCAGCGATTGGACAACTGGGGAGACCCAGTACTTC. The chain links TRBV5-1 to TRBJ2-5; D possibly corresponds to TRBD1 (5 bases). Per germline, CDR1 SGHRS and CDR2 YFSETQ. Trimming removed 4 bases from V and 5 bases from J, with 15 bases in between. The CDR3 spans 14 residues.

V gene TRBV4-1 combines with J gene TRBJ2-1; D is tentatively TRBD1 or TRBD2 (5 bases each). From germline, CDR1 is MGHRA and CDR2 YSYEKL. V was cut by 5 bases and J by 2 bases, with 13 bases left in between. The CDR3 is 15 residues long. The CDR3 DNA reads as TGCGCCAGCAGCATGGGACGGTTGGCCTACAATGAGCAGTTCTTC. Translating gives CASSMGRLAYNEQFF.

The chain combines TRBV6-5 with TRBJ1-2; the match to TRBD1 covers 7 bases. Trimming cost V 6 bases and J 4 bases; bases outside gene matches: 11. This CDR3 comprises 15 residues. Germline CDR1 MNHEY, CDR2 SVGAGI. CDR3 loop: CASRPGTDQTYGYTF. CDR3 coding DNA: TGTGCCAGCAGGCCCGGGACAGACCAAACCTATGGCTACACCTTC.

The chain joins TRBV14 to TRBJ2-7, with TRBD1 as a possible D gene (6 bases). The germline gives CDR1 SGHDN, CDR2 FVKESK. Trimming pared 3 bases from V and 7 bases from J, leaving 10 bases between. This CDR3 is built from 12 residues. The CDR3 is CASSHPRGEQYF. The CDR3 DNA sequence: TGTGCCAGCAGCCACCCGAGGGGGGAGCAGTACTTC.

This CDR3 is CASAAGTSGITDTQYF. The CDR3 coding sequence is TGTGCCAGTGCCGCCGGGACTAGCGGAATCACAGATACGCAGTATTTT. The chain couples TRBV19 to TRBJ2-3; TRBD2 agrees at 11 bases. The germline CDR1 and CDR2 sequences are LNHDA and SQIVND (reference sequence). After removal of 8 bases from V and 2 bases from J, the junction contained 9 bases not matched to a gene. CDR3 length: 16 residues.

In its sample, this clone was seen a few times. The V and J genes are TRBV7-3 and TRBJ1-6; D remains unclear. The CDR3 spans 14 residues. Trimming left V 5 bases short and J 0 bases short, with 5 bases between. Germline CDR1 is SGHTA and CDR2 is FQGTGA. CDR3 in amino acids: CASSASSYNSPLHF. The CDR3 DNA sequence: TGTGCCAGCAGCGCTAGCTCCTATAATTCACCCCTCCACTTT. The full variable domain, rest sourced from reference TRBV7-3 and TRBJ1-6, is GAGVSQTPSNKVTEKGKYVELRCDPISGHTALYWYRQSLGQGPEFLIYFQGTGAADDSGLPNDRFFAVRPEGSVSTLKIQRTERGDSAVYLCASSASSYNSPLHFGNGTRLTVT.

CDR3 amino acids: CASSQAAYQPQHF. In DNA form, the CDR3 reads TGCGCCAGCAGCCAGGCGGCGTACCAGCCCCAGCATTTT. The V gene is TRBV4-3, the J gene TRBJ1-5; D is unclear. CDR3 length: 13 residues. Germline-derived CDR1 and CDR2 are LGHNA and YSLEER. V lost 3 bases and J 7 bases, leaving 10 bases between the germline ends.

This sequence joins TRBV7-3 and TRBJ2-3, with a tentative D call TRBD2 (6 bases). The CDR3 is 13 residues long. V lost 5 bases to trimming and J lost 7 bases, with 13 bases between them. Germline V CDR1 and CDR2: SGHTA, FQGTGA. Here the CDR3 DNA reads TGTGCCAGCAGCCCCACTAGCCGTTATACGCAGTATTTT. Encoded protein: CASSPTSRYTQYF. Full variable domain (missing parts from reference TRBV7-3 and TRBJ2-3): GAGVSQTPSNKVTEKGKYVELRCDPISGHTALYWYRQSLGQGPEFLIYFQGTGAADDSGLPNDRFFAVRPEGSVSTLKIQRTERGDSAVYLCASSPTSRYTQYFGPGTRLTVL.

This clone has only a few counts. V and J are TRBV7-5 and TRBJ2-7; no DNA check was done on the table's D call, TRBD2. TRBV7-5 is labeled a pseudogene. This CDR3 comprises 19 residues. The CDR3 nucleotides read TGTGTCAGAAGCTTGGGAAGCGGGAGGGCCTCCGAACTCTCCTACGAGCAGTACTTC. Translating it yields CVRSLGSGRASELSYEQYF.

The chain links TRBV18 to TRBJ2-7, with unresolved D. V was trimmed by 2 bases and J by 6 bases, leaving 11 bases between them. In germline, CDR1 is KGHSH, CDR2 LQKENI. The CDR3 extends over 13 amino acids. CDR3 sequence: CASSPFSQSEQYF. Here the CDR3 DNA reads TGTGCCAGCTCACCATTCTCCCAGAGCGAGCAGTACTTC.

In DNA form, the CDR3 reads TGTGCCAGCCTTCAGGGGGCGCTTGGGGCCAACGTCCTGACTTTC. It is translated as CASLQGALGANVLTF. V and J are TRBV19 and TRBJ2-6; TRBD1 matches at 8 bases. Germline trimming cut 9 bases from V and 3 bases from J; bases unmatched to any gene: 7. This CDR3 spans 15 amino acids. In germline, CDR1 is LNHDA, CDR2 SQIVND (reference sequence).

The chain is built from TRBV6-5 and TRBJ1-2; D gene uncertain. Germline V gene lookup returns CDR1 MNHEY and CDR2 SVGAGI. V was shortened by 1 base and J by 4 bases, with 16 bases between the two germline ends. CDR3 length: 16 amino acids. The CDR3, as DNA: TGTGCCAGCAGTTACTTGAGACAACAGCACTTCTATGGCTACACCTTC. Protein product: CASSYLRQQHFYGYTF.

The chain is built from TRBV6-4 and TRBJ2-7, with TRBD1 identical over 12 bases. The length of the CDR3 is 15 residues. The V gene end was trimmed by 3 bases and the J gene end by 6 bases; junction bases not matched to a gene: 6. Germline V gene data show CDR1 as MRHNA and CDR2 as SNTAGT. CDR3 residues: CASSEVGDRGREQYF. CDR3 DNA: TGTGCCAGCAGTGAAGTAGGGGACAGGGGGCGCGAGCAGTACTTC.

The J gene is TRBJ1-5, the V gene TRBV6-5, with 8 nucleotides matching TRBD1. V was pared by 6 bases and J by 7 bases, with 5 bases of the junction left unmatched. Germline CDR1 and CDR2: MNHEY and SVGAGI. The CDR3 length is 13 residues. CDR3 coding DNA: TGTGCCAGCAGAGACAGGGGAAGGCAGCCCCAGCATTTT. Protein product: CASRDRGRQPQHF.

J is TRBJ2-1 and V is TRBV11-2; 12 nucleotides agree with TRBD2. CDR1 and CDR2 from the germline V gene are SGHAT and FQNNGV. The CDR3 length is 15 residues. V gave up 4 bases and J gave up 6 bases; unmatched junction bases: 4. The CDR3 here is CASSSLAGGSNEQFF. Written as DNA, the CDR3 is TGTGCCAGCAGCTCTCTAGCGGGAGGGAGCAATGAGCAGTTCTTC.